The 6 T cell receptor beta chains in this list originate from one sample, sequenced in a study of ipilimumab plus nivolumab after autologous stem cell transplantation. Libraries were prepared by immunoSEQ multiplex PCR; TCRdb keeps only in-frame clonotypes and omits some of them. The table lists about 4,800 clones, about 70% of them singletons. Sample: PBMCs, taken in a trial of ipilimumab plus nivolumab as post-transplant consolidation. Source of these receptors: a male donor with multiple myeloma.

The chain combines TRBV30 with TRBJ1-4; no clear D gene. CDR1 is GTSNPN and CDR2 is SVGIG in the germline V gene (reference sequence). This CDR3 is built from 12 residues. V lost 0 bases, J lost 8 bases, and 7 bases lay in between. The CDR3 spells CAWSVGREKLFF. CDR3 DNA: TGTGCCTGGAGTGTAGGCAGGGAAAAACTGTTTTTT.

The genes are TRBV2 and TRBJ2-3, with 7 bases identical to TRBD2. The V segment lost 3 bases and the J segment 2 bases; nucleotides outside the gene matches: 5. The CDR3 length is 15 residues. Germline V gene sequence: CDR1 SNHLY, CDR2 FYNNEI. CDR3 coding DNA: TGTGCCAGCAGTGAGTCTAGCGGCCTCACAGATACGCAGTATTTT. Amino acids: CASSESSGLTDTQYF. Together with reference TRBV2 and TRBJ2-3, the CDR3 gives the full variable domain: EPEVTQTPSHQVTQMGQEVILRCVPISNHLYFYWYRQILGQKVEFLVSFYNNEISEKSEIFDDQFSVERPDGSNFTLKIRSTKLEDSAMYFCASSESSGLTDTQYFGPGTRLTVL.

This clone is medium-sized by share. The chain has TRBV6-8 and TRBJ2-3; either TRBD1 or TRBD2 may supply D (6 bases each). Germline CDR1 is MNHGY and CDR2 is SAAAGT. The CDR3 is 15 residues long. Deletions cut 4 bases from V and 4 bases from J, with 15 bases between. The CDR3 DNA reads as TGTGCCAGCAGTTGGGGGGCCCCAGCGGCAGATACGCAGTATTTT. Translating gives CASSWGAPAADTQYF.

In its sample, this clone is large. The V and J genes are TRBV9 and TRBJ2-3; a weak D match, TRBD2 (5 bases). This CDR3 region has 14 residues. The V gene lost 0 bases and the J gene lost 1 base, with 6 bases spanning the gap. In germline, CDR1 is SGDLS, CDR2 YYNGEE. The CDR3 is CASSVVSGTDTQYF. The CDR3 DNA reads TGTGCCAGCAGCGTAGTTAGCGGCACAGATACGCAGTATTTT.

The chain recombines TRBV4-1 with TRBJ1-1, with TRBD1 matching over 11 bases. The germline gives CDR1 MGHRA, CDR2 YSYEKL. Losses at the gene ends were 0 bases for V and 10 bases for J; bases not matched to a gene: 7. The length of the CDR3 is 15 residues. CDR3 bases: TGCGCCAGCAGCCAAGAGGTGAGGACAGGGGGCAGAGCTTTCTTT. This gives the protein CASSQEVRTGGRAFF.

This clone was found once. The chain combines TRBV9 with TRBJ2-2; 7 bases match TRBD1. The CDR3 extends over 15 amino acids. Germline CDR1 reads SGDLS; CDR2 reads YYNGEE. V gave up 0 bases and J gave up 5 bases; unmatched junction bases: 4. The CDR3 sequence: CASSVVGQRTGELFF. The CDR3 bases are TGTGCCAGCAGCGTAGTGGGACAGCGGACCGGGGAGCTGTTTTTT.